These 8 T cell receptor beta chains were all obtained from the same sample, sequenced in a study of CD8+ T cells in alopecia areata. Reverse transcribed after extraction, RNA yielded cDNA as the sequencing template. Only in-frame clones appear in the TCRdb table, and some are missing; sequencing was by immunoSEQ multiplex PCR. This sample has tens of thousands of clones, with 50% to 75% found just once. Sequencing used CD8+ T cells sorted from blood, obtained at week 0. These receptors all stem from a human donor with alopecia areata.

V and J are TRBV25-1 and TRBJ2-7, with 7 bases identical to TRBD1. Germline V gene sequence: CDR1 MGHDK, CDR2 SYGVNS. V shed 3 bases, J shed 0 bases, and the junction held 5 bases outside the gene matches. There are 15 residues in the CDR3. The CDR3 coding sequence is TGTGCCAGCAGTGAGCTGAGACAGGGCTCCTACGAGCAGTACTTC. This translates into CASSELRQGSYEQYF.

This clone was found once. CDR3 loop: CASSQDNTGTNYEQYF. For the CDR3, the DNA is TGCGCCAGCAGCCAAGATAACACCGGGACAAACTACGAGCAGTACTTC. The J gene is TRBJ2-7, the V gene TRBV4-1, with D maybe TRBD1 (6 bases). The CDR3 spans 16 residues. The V gene lost 0 bases and the J gene lost 3 bases, with 15 bases spanning the gap. Germline V lookup: CDR1 MGHRA, CDR2 YSYEKL.

The chain couples TRBV30 to TRBJ2-3; possible D gene TRBD2, 5 bases. V was shortened by 6 bases and J by 1 base, with 8 bases between the two germline ends. The CDR3 has 12 amino acids. Germline V gene lookup returns CDR1 GTSNPN and CDR2 SVGIG (reference sequence). CDR3 residues: CACQAGTDTQYF. CDR3 coding DNA: TGTGCCTGCCAAGCGGGCACAGATACGCAGTATTTT.

V gene TRBV7-9 combines with J gene TRBJ2-7; D gene unclear. V lost 0 bases and J 2 bases, leaving 11 bases between the germline ends. The germline CDR1 and CDR2 sequences are SEHNR and FQNEAQ (reference sequence). The CDR3 is 15 residues long. DNA of the CDR3: TGTGCCAGCAGCTTAGCGGGAAGGGCGGCCTACGAGCAGTACTTC. Its protein is CASSLAGRAAYEQYF. Variable domain in full (rest from reference TRBV7-9 and TRBJ2-7): DTGVSQNPRHKITKRGQNVTFRCDPISEHNRLYWYRQTLGQGPEFLTYFQNEAQLEKSRLLSDRFSAERPKGSFSTLEIQRTEQGDSAMYLCASSLAGRAAYEQYFGPGTRLTVT.

The chain is built from TRBV7-9 and TRBJ2-5; perhaps TRBD2 as D (6 bases). Germline-derived CDR1 and CDR2 are SEHNR and FQNEAQ (reference sequence). The CDR3 extends over 14 amino acids. Trimming took off 7 bases at V and 5 bases at J, with 17 bases between the two ends. The CDR3 protein is CASTSGGYLETQYF. CDR3 coding DNA: TGTGCCAGCACCTCAGGAGGGTACTTGGAGACCCAGTACTTC. Drawing the rest from reference TRBV7-9 and TRBJ2-5, the complete variable domain is DTGVSQNPRHKITKRGQNVTFRCDPISEHNRLYWYRQTLGQGPEFLTYFQNEAQLEKSRLLSDRFSAERPKGSFSTLEIQRTEQGDSAMYLCASTSGGYLETQYFGPGTRLLVL.

The rearrangement joins TRBV5-1 to TRBJ2-5; the match to TRBD2 covers 10 bases. The V gene end was trimmed by 3 bases and the J gene end by 3 bases; junction bases not matched to a gene: 8. The CDR3 runs 16 residues. From germline, CDR1 is SGHRS and CDR2 YFSETQ. Here the CDR3 DNA reads TGCGCCAGCAGCTCCGGGGCTAGCGGGGGAGAAGAGACCCAGTACTTC. Protein: CASSSGASGGEETQYF.

V usage is TRBV7-9 and J usage is TRBJ2-5; tentatively, D is TRBD1 (5 bases). The CDR3 is made up of 12 amino acids. V shed 6 bases and J shed 5 bases, with 10 bases lying between them. The germline V gene encodes CDR1 SEHNR and CDR2 FQNEAQ (reference sequence). CDR3 amino acids: CASSSGKETQYF. Here the CDR3 DNA reads TGTGCCAGCAGTTCAGGGAAGGAGACCCAGTACTTC.

The chain links TRBV4-1 to TRBJ2-1; 10 nucleotides align to TRBD2. The germline gives CDR1 MGHRA, CDR2 YSYEKL. This CDR3 is built from 16 residues. Trimming cost V 0 bases and J 4 bases; bases outside gene matches: 3. The CDR3 protein is CASSQDLAGGYNEQFF. The CDR3 bases are TGCGCCAGCAGCCAAGATTTAGCGGGGGGTTACAATGAGCAGTTCTTC.